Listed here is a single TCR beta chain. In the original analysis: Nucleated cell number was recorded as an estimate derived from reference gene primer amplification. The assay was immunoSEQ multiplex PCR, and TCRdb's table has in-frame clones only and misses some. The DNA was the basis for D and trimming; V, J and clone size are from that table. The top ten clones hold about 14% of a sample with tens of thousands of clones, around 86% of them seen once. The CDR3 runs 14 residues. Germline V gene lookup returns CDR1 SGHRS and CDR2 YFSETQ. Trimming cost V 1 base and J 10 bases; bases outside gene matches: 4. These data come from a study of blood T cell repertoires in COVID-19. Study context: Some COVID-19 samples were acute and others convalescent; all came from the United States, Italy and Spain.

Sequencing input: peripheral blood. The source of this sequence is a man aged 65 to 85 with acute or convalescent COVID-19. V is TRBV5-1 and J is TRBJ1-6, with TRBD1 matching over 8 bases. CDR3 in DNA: TGCGCCAGCAGCTTGCTGGACAGGGACTCACCCCTCCACTTT. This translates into CASSLLDRDSPLHF.